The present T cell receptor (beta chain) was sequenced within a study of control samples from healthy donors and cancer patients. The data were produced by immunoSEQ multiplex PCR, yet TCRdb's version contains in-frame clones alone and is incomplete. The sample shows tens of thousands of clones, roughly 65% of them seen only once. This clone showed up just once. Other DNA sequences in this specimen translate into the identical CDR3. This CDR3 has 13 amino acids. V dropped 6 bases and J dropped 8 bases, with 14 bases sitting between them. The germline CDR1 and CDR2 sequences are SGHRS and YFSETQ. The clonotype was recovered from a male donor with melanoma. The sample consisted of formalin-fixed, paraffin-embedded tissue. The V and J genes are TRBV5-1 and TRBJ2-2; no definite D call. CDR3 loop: CASTGRASGELFF. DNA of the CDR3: TGCGCCAGCACAGGACGGGCTTCGGGGGAGCTGTTTTTT.